The 20 T cell receptor beta chains listed next were all sequenced from one sample in a study of tumor-infiltrating lymphocytes in primary liver carcinoma. Blood RNA was derived from unsorted whole blood, and germline DNA was extracted too. Using a constant-region primer together with ProtoScript II reverse transcriptase, TCR beta cDNA was made from roughly 540 ng of total RNA. The TCR beta library was amplified through three nested multiplex PCR rounds in a modified ARM-PCR procedure. The two initial PCR rounds, roughly 9 cycles each, used TRBV1-TRBV30 forward and C-beta reverse primers. TCRdb re-derived calls from the multiplex PCR reads in MiXCR, one entry per CDR3 protein. The profile covers roughly 180,000 distinct CDR3 sequences, with over 45% appearing a single time and approximately 65% taken by the ten largest. The sample was peripheral blood. The receptors shown here come from a man in his forties or fifties with primary liver carcinoma and hepatitis B virus infection.

Turning to this clonotype: An end of the junction differs from the germline gene, which may be a read error. This chain joins TRBV14 and TRBJ2-1; D unclear. Germline V gives CDR1 SGHDN, CDR2 FVKESK. CDR3 length: 15 residues. CDR3: CANSQERAGYNEQFF. The CDR3 DNA sequence: TGTGCCAACAGCCAAGAACGGGCTGGCTACAATGAGCAGTTCTTC.

This clonotype was counted only a few times. The chain is built from TRBV4-2 and TRBJ2-7; no firm D call. V shed 1 base and J shed 2 bases, with 12 bases lying between them. The germline CDR1 and CDR2 sequences are LGHNA and YNFKEQ. The CDR3 has 15 residues. CDR3 in amino acids: CASSQVNSETYEQYF. In DNA form, the CDR3 reads TGTGCCAGCAGCCAAGTAAACAGCGAGACCTACGAGCAGTACTTC.

The rearrangement joins TRBV6-6 to TRBJ2-7; D might be TRBD1 (6 bases). Trimming removed 4 bases at V and 2 bases at J, with 9 bases between. Germline values: CDR1 MNHNY, CDR2 SVGAGI (reference sequence). This CDR3 region has 13 residues. The CDR3 here is CASSSQGTYEQYF. CDR3 nucleotide sequence: TGTGCCAGCAGTTCCCAGGGGACCTACGAGCAGTACTTC.

This clonotype has a handful of counts. The V gene is TRBV10-3, the J gene TRBJ2-7; 8 bases are shared with TRBD1. Germline assignment: CDR1 ENHRY and CDR2 SYGVKD. The V gene end was trimmed by 10 bases and the J gene end by 0 bases; junction bases not matched to a gene: 8. The CDR3 has 14 residues. This CDR3 is CATKPQGDSYEQYF. The CDR3 DNA sequence: TGTGCCACTAAACCACAGGGGGACTCCTACGAGCAGTACTTC.

V and J are TRBV13 and TRBJ1-1; tentative D call: TRBD1 (5 bases). This CDR3 has 15 amino acids. V lost 5 bases, J lost 1 base, and 14 bases lay in between. Germline CDR1 reads PRHDT; CDR2 reads FYEKMQ (reference sequence). CDR3 region: CASSPRGLRNTEAFF. The CDR3 nucleotides are TGTGCCAGCAGCCCGCGGGGCCTCAGGAACACTGAAGCTTTCTTT.

V is TRBV28 and J is TRBJ2-7; TRBD2 matches at 12 bases. Trimming cost V 8 bases and J 7 bases; bases outside gene matches: 6. Per germline, CDR1 MDHEN and CDR2 SYDVKM. The length of the CDR3 is 13 residues. CDR3 amino acids: CASFGLAGREQYF. The CDR3, as DNA: TGTGCCAGCTTTGGACTAGCGGGAAGGGAGCAGTACTTC. The whole variable domain, remainder taken from reference TRBV28 and TRBJ2-7, is DVKVTQSSRYLVKRTGEKVFLECVQDMDHENMFWYRQDPGLGLRLIYFSYDVKMKEKGDIPEGYSVSREKKERFSLILESASTNQTSMYLCASFGLAGREQYFGPGTRLTVT.

Turning to this clonotype: It may be a read error: a sequence one base away is much more abundant. V is TRBV6-5 and J is TRBJ2-7; TRBD1 matches at 10 bases. Per germline, CDR1 MNHEY and CDR2 SVGAGI. This CDR3 contains 15 residues. CDR3 residues: CASSYDGTGAYERYF. The CDR3 DNA sequence: TGTGCCAGCAGTTACGACGGGACAGGGGCCTACGAGCGGTACTTC.

In regard to this clonotype: The junction departs from the called germline gene at one end, perhaps through a read error. The chain carries TRBV7-8 and TRBJ2-1; TRBD2 is a possible D gene (6 bases). The CDR3 sequence is 17 residues long. Germline values: CDR1 SGHVS, CDR2 FQNEAQ. The CDR3 sequence is CASSPTRRGFEYNGQFF. The CDR3 coding sequence is TGTGCCAGCAGCCCCACTAGGAGGGGTTTCGAATACAATGGGCAGTTCTTC.

Remarks on this clonotype: Compared with germline, one end of the junction differs, possibly owing to a read error. The J gene is TRBJ2-1, the V gene TRBV29-1; possibly TRBD1 or TRBD2 for D (5 bases each). This CDR3 comprises 15 residues. Germline CDR1 reads SQVTM; CDR2 reads ANQGSEA. The CDR3 region is CSVGPPSSSYYEQFF. The CDR3 coding sequence is TGCAGCGTGGGACCTCCTTCCAGTTCCTACTATGAGCAGTTTTTC.

Points on this clonotype: An end of the junction does not agree with germline; a read error may underlie this. V gene TRBV10-3 combines with J gene TRBJ1-2; tentative D call: TRBD1 (5 bases). CDR3 length equals 15 residues. Germline lookup yields CDR1 ENHRY and CDR2 SYGVKD. CDR3 region: CAISLTAGGNYGYAF. The DNA for the CDR3 is TGTGCCATCAGCTTAACAGCTGGGGGTAACTATGGCTACGCCTTC.

This clonotype was observed a single time. CDR3 protein: CASSYLVADRDSPLHF. CDR3 DNA sequence: TGTGCCAGCAGTTATTTAGTGGCGGACAGGGACTCACCCCTCCACTTT. The J gene is TRBJ1-6, the V gene TRBV6-6; 8 bases match TRBD1. Unmatched junction bases numbered 11, after V lost 3 bases and J lost 10 bases. Germline loops: CDR1 MNHNY, CDR2 SVGAGI (reference sequence). The CDR3 extends over 16 amino acids.

As concerns this clonotype: Relative to the germline gene, one junction end is altered; a read error may explain this. The chain is built from TRBV6-2 or TRBV6-3 and TRBJ2-7; either TRBD1 or TRBD2 may fit D (6 bases each). The CDR3 extends over 15 amino acids. Germline values: CDR1 MNHEY, CDR2 SVGEGT. CDR3 in DNA: TGTGTCAGCAGTTTCGGAGGGACATCTTCTGGCGAGCAGTACTTC. Amino acids: CVSSFGGTSSGEQYF.

The chain recombines TRBV14 with TRBJ2-2; D might be TRBD1 (5 bases). V lost 0 bases, J lost 0 bases, and 11 bases lay in between. Germline V lookup: CDR1 SGHDN, CDR2 FVKESK. There are 17 residues in the CDR3. Here the CDR3 reads CASSQEESRANTGELFF. For the CDR3, the DNA is TGTGCCAGCAGCCAAGAAGAGTCCAGGGCGAACACCGGGGAGCTGTTTTTT. The whole variable domain, filled in from reference TRBV14 and TRBJ2-2, reads EAGVTQFPSHSVIEKGQTVTLRCDPISGHDNLYWYRRVMGKEIKFLLHFVKESKQDESGMPNNRFLAERTGGTYSTLKVQPAELEDSGVYFCASSQEESRANTGELFFGEGSRLTVL.

J is TRBJ2-2 and V is TRBV7-9, with 12 bases lining up with TRBD1. Trimming took 5 bases from V and 6 from J; bases not matched to a gene: 7. This CDR3 has 16 residues. Germline V gene lookup returns CDR1 SEHNR and CDR2 FQNEAQ (reference sequence). The chain's CDR3 is CASSARDRGRPGELFF. The CDR3, as DNA: TGTGCCAGCAGCGCCCGGGACAGGGGGCGCCCCGGGGAGCTGTTTTTT.

The chain links TRBV12-3 or TRBV12-4 to TRBJ1-2, with 8 bases identical to TRBD1. The V gene end was trimmed by 5 bases and the J gene end by 4 bases; junction bases not matched to a gene: 12. The CDR3 runs 16 residues. The CDR3 DNA reads as TGTGCCAGCAGTCCAAAAGGACAGGGAATCAGCTATGGCTACACCTTC. As protein: CASSPKGQGISYGYTF.

V is TRBV12-3 or TRBV12-4 and J is TRBJ2-2, with 7 bases identical to TRBD1. The junction had 13 bases not matched to a gene; V was cut back by 6 bases and J by 12 bases. This CDR3 is built from 14 residues. The CDR3, as DNA: TGTGCCAGCAGCCCGACCGGGACAGCCCTGCAGCTGTTTTTT. This gives the protein CASSPTGTALQLFF.

The CDR3 DNA sequence: TGCAGCGCTGAGACAGGGGAGGGGGAGGCCCAGTACTTC. Protein: CSAETGEGEAQYF. This chain joins TRBV29-1 and TRBJ2-5, with D maybe TRBD1 (8 bases). Germline CDR1 SQVTM, CDR2 ANQGSEA. V was clipped by 7 bases and J by 9 bases, with 21 bases between them. CDR3 length equals 13 residues.

This chain uses TRBV5-8 with TRBJ2-5; 12 bases map to TRBD2. This CDR3 is 16 amino acids long. Germline trimming cut 4 bases from V and 0 bases from J; bases unmatched to any gene: 4. CDR1 is SGHTS, CDR2 YDEGEE, per germline. The CDR3 is CASSPRLAGDQETQYF. As DNA, the CDR3 is TGTGCCAGCAGCCCACGACTAGCGGGGGACCAAGAGACCCAGTACTTC.

Of note for this clonotype: The CDR3 carries no conserved terminal phenylalanine or tryptophan, so it likely arises from a read error. The chain recombines TRBV12-3 or TRBV12-4 with TRBJ1-1; no reliable D call. The V end lost 2 bases, the J end lost 3 bases, and 7 bases lay between the germline ends. The CDR3 has 13 amino acids. CDR3 coding DNA: TGTGCCAGCAGTTTATCGCAGGACACTGAAGCTTTCTCT. It specifies CASSLSQDTEAFS.

This clonotype was seen a handful of times. The chain joins TRBV4-1 to TRBJ2-7, with 8 nucleotides matching TRBD1. The CDR3 length is 15 residues. Losses at the gene ends were 3 bases for V and 4 bases for J; bases not matched to a gene: 8. Germline V gene sequence: CDR1 MGHRA, CDR2 YSYEKL. CDR3 in amino acids: CASSHYGQGYYEQYF. The CDR3 DNA reads TGCGCCAGCAGCCACTACGGACAGGGTTATTACGAGCAGTACTTC.